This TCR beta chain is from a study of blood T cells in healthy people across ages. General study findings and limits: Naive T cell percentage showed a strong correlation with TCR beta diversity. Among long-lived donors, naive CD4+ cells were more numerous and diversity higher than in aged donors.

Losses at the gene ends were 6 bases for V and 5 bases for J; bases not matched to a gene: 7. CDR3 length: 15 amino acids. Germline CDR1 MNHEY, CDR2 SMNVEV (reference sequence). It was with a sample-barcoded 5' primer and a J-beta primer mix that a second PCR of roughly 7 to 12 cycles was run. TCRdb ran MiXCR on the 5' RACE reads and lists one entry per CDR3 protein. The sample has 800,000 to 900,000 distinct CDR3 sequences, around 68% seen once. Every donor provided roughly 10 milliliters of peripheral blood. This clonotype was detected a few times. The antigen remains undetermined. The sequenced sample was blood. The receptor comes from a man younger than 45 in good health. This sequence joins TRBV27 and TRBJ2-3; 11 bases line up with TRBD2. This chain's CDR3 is CASRLTSGGGDTQYF. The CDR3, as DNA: TGTGCCAGCAGGCTAACTAGCGGGGGCGGAGATACGCAGTATTTT.